This T cell receptor (beta chain) was recovered during a study of blood T cell repertoires in COVID-19. Study information: The samples span acute and convalescent COVID-19 from the United States, Italy and Spain.

TCRdb's copy holds only in-frame clones and misses some; the assay was immunoSEQ multiplex PCR. The repertoire holds approximately 20,000 clones, 85% to 90% seen once, with less than 5% in the top ten. Trimming stripped 0 bases from V and 1 base from J, with 13 bases between. The CDR3 spans 16 residues. The germline gives CDR1 MNHEY, CDR2 SVGAGI. The sequence was obtained from a man in his forties or fifties with active COVID-19. The chain uses TRBV6-5 and TRBJ2-7; D ambiguous. The specimen sequenced was peripheral blood. CDR3 residues: CASSYSVVEPSYEQYF. In DNA form, the CDR3 reads TGTGCCAGCAGTTACTCGGTCGTGGAGCCTTCCTACGAGCAGTACTTC.